This TCR beta chain originates from a study of metastatic and nonmetastatic thyroid tumors. The overall study: Where malignant and benign thyroid patients were concerned, repertoires were compared across blood and tumor or nodule tissue.

Each patient went into thyroid surgery without having received any treatment. Original processing methods: Building a distant-metastasis classifier for papillary thyroid cancer drew on CDR3 differences across clinicopathological groups. Via MiXCR, TCRdb re-called the PCR reads. The V and J calls come from TCRdb's annotation, not from the publication. The table shows over 14,000 clones, with about 22% occurring only once. Study-level findings and limits: Significantly higher TCR beta diversity was reportedly seen in malignant thyroid tumors than benign nodules, in blood and tumor.

In regard to this clone: The antigen is not known.

Germline V gene lookup returns CDR1 LNHDA and CDR2 SQIVND (reference sequence). The trim removed 1 base at V and 5 bases at J, leaving 5 bases unmatched. The CDR3 is 14 amino acids. The sample consisted of tumor tissue. The V call is TRBV19, the J call TRBJ2-7, with TRBD2 matching 7 bases. This clonotype was sampled from a female donor with papillary thyroid cancer or a benign thyroid nodule (not recorded which). Some clones in this sample may be carry-over from other donors' samples. The CDR3 is CASSIAGGSHEQYF. The CDR3 DNA sequence: TGTGCCAGTAGTATAGCGGGAGGTTCTCACGAGCAGTACTTC.